The source of this TCR beta chain is a study of shared clonotypes between healthy human individuals. Donors comprised only Caucasian adults living in Nashville, Tennessee. This table comes from immunoSEQ multiplex PCR, and its TCRdb copy is limited to in-frame clones, with some not included. The sample contains under 600,000 clones, around 96% of which appear only once. This CDR3 contains 15 residues. The rearrangement links TRBV21-1 to TRBJ2-7; TRBD1, the table's D call, was not compared with the DNA. TRBV21-1 is deemed a pseudogene. The sample was naive CD4+ T cells sorted from blood. Stated subset: CD45RA+ positively selected. The sequence was collected from a woman aged 25-40 years in good health. CDR3 coding DNA: TGTGCCAGCAGCCTCACCGGGACAGGGGGCAACGAGCAGTACTTC. Translating it yields CASSLTGTGGNEQYF.